This T cell receptor beta chain was sequenced for a study of cytomegalovirus exposure and HLA in healthy donors. As concerns this clone: Its antigen is as yet unknown.

The table came from immunoSEQ multiplex PCR; TCRdb's copy has only in-frame clones and leaves some out. The sample comprises 150,000 to 200,000 clones, roughly 96% of which are singletons, and about 0.89% rests with the top ten. CDR3 length: 15 amino acids. In germline, CDR1 is GTSNPN, CDR2 SVGIG (reference sequence). The study drew the donors from its approximately 130-subject validation cohort, separate from the approximately 700-subject first cohort. Findings of the study overall: Subsequent analysis showed first-cohort TCR clusters tending to co-occur in about 110 validation repertoires. The listing of about 150 TCR beta chains classed them as cytomegalovirus-associated.

The sequenced material came from PBMCs. The clonotype comes from a woman in her late teens or twenties in good health and CMV-seronegative. The chain uses TRBV30 and TRBJ2-5; TRBD1 might be the D (5 bases). The DNA matches TRBJ2-7 better at its end, which makes the J call doubtful. CDR3 protein: CAWSNEQGYSYEQYF. In DNA form, the CDR3 reads TGTGCCTGGAGTAATGAGCAGGGATACTCCTACGAGCAGTACTTC.